This TCR beta chain comes out of a study of blood T cell repertoires in COVID-19. Across the whole study: COVID-19 samples from acute and convalescent phases originated in the United States, Italy and Spain. T cells, B-cell-depleted T cells, or PBMCs supplied cDNA or gDNA.

Profiling relied on immunoSEQ multiplex PCR, and the TCRdb table lists in-frame clones only, not all of them. The sample consists of fewer than 85,000 clones, 88% of them appearing once. The source is a human donor in a cohort sampled during active COVID-19. Sequenced input: peripheral blood.

DNA for the CDR3: TGTGCCAGCAGCCTGGGGGGCGGTTCTACCACAGATACGCAGTATTTT. Its translation: CASSLGGGSTTDTQYF. This sequence joins TRBV5-4 and TRBJ2-3, with D perhaps matching TRBD1 or TRBD2 (6 bases each). Per the germline V gene, CDR1 is SGHNT and CDR2 is YYREEE (reference sequence). V shed 4 bases and J shed 2 bases, with 17 bases lying between them. This CDR3 region has 16 residues.